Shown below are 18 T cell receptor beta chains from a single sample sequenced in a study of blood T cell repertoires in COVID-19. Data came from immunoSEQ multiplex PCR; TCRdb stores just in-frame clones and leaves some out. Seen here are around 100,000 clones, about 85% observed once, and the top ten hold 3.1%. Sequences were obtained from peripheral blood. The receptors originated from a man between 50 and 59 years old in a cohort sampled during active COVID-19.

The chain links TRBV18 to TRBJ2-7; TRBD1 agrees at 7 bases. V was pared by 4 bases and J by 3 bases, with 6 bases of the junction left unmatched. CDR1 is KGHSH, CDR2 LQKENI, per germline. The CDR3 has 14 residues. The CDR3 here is CASSQNRGGYEQYF. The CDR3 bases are TGTGCCAGCTCACAAAACAGGGGCGGCTACGAGCAGTACTTC.

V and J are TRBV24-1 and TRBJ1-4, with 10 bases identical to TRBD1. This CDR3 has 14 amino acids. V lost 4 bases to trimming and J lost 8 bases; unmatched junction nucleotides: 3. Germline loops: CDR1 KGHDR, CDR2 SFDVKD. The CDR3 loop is CATSERTGGEKLFF. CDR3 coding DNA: TGTGCCACCAGTGAACGGACAGGGGGAGAAAAACTGTTTTTT.

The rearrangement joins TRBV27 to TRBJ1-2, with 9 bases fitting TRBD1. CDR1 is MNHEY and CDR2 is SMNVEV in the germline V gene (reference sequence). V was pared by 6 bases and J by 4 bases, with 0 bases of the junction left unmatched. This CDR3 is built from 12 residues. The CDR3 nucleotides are TGTGCCAGCAGGACAGGGGGCTATGGCTACACCTTC. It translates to CASRTGGYGYTF.

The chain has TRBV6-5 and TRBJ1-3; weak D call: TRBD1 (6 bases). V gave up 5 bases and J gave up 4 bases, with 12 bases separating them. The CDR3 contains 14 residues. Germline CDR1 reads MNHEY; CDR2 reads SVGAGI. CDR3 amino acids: CASSRRGFGNTIYF. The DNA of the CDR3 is TGTGCCAGCAGTCGCAGGGGTTTCGGAAACACCATATATTTT.

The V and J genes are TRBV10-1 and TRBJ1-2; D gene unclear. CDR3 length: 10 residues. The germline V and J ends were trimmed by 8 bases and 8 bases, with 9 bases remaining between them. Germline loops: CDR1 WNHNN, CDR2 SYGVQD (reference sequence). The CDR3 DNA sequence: TGCGCCAGCGGAACTAAGGGCTACACCTTC. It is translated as CASGTKGYTF.

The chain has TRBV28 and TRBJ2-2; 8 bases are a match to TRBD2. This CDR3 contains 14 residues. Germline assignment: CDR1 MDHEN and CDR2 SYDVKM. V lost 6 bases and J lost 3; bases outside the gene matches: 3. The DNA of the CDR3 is TGTGCCAGCAGCGGGGGGGCATACACCGGGGAGCTGTTTTTT. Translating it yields CASSGGAYTGELFF.

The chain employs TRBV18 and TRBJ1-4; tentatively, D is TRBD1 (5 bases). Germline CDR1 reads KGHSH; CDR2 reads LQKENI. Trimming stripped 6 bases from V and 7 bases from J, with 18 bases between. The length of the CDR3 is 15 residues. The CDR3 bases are TGTGCCAGCTCCCCGAACAGTGCCCAGGGTGAAAAACTGTTTTTT. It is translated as CASSPNSAQGEKLFF.

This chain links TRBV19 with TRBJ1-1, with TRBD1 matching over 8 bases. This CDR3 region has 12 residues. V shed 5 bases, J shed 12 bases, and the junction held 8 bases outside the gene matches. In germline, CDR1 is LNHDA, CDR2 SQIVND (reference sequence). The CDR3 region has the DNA TGTGCCAGTAGTCCCCAGGGGGCGATAACTTTCTTT. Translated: CASSPQGAITFF.

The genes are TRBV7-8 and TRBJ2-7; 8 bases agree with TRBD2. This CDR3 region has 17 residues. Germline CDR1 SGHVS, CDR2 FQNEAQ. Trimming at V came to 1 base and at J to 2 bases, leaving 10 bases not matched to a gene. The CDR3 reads CASSLGWSGGQTYEQYF. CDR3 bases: TGTGCCAGCAGCTTAGGCTGGAGCGGGGGCCAAACCTACGAGCAGTACTTC. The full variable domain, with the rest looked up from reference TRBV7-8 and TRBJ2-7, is GAGVSQSPRYKVAKRGQDVALRCDPISGHVSLFWYQQALGQGPEFLTYFQNEAQLDKSGLPSDRFFAERPEGSVSTLKIQRTQQEDSAVYLCASSLGWSGGQTYEQYFGPGTRLTVT.

CDR3 sequence reads: CASSQEQVYGYTF. CDR3 DNA sequence: TGTGCCAGCAGCCAAGAACAGGTCTATGGCTACACCTTC. The V and J genes are TRBV3-1 (or the pseudogene TRBV3-2) and TRBJ1-2; a possible D gene is TRBD1 (5 bases). Trimming cost V 0 bases and J 4 bases, with 6 bases left between them. Germline CDR1 reads LGHDT; CDR2 reads YNNKEL (reference sequence). This CDR3 region has 13 residues.

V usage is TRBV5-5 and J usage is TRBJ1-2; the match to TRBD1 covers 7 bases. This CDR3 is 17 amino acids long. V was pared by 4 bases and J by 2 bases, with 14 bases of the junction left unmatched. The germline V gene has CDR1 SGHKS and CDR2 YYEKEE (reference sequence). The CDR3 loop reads CASSMGQTARKNYGYTF. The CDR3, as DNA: TGTGCCAGCAGCATGGGACAGACCGCCCGAAAAAACTATGGCTACACCTTC. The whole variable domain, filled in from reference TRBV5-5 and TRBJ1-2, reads DAGVTQSPTHLIKTRGQQVTLRCSPISGHKSVSWYQQVLGQGPQFIFQYYEKEERGRGNFPDRFSARQFPNYSSELNVNALLLGDSALYLCASSMGQTARKNYGYTFGSGTRLTVV.

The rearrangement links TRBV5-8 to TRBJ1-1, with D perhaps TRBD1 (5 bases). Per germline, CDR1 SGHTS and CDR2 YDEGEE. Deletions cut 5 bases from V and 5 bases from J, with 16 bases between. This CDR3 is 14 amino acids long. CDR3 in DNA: TGTGCCAGCAGTCGACAGCTGAGAGAGACTGAAGCTTTCTTT. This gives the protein CASSRQLRETEAFF.

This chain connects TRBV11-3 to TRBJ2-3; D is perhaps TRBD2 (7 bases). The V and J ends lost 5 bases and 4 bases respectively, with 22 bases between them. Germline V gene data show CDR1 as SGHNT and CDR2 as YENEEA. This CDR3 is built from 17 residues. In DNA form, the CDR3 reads TGTGCCAGCAGCCCCCGGGGAGGGGCCCAGGGGCCAGATACGCAGTATTTT. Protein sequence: CASSPRGGAQGPDTQYF.

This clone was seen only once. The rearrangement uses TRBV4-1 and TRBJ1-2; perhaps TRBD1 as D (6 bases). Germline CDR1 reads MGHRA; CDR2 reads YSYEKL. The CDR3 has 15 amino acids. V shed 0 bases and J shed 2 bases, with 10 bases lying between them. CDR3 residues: CASSQEGQINYGYTF. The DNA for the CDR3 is TGCGCCAGCAGCCAAGAAGGACAGATAAACTATGGCTACACCTTC.

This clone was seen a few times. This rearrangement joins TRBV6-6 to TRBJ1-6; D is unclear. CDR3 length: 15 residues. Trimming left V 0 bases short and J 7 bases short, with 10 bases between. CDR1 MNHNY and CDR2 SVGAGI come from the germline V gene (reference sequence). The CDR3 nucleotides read TGTGCCAGCAGTTACTCGGAGGACGGCAATTCACCCCTCCACTTT. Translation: CASSYSEDGNSPLHF.

In nucleotides, the CDR3 is TGTGCCACCAGTGATCCAACTACAGGGGGGTACAATGAGCAGTTCTTC. Amino acid sequence: CATSDPTTGGYNEQFF. The chain carries TRBV24-1 and TRBJ2-1, with 8 nucleotides matching TRBD1. The CDR3 is made up of 16 amino acids. The germline V gene has CDR1 KGHDR and CDR2 SFDVKD. V dropped 3 bases and J dropped 4; count of bases not matched to a gene: 7.

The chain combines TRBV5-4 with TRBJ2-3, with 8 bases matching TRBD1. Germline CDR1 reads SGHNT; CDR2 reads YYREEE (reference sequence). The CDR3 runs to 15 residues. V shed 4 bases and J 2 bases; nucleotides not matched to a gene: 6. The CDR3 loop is CASSRQGALTDTQYF. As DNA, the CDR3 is TGTGCCAGCAGCCGCCAGGGGGCGCTCACAGATACGCAGTATTTT.

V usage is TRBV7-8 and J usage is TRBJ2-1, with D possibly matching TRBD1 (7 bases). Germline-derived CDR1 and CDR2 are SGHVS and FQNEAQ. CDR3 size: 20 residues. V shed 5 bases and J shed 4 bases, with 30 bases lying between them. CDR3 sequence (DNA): TGTGCCAGCAGCAGGTTGACAGGGAGGTCCCTAGCTCCCGTTTACAATGAGCAGTTCTTC. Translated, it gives CASSRLTGRSLAPVYNEQFF.